Listed below are T cell receptor beta chains from one sample, sequenced in a study of response to subunit inactivated influenza vaccine. TCRdb itself ran the RT-PCR reads through MiXCR, one entry per CDR3 protein. Of fewer than 600,000 distinct CDR3 sequences in the sample, less than 7.5% are singletons; the top ten hold roughly 14%. This specimen consisted of PBMCs from blood, obtained around 25 months after vaccination. Receptors were obtained from a man in his fifties or sixties who received an inactivated influenza vaccine. Both conserved end residues are part of each CDR3. A D gene is named only where the DNA matches it firmly.

TRBJ2-1	12	TRBV12-3/TRBV12-4	NA	CASSGVSDEQFF
TRBJ1-2	12	TRBV28	NA	CASSLTFYGYTF
TRBJ2-7	15	TRBV5-1	NA	CASSLGRAGSYEQYF
TRBJ2-1	14	TRBV20-1	TRBD2	CSAPRTSTYNEQFF
TRBJ2-4	13	TRBV4-3	NA	CASSQAGENIQYF
TRBJ1-5	14	TRBV3-1	NA	CASSQSPTGSPQHF
TRBJ2-1	14	TRBV7-2	TRBD1	CASSSRDRVNEQFF
TRBJ1-3	15	TRBV5-8	TRBD1	CASSFATGGRNTIYF
TRBJ2-3	15	TRBV12-3/TRBV12-4	NA	CASSLVSGRLDTQYF
TRBJ1-5	14	TRBV4-3	NA	CASSQEFGNQPQHF
TRBJ1-1	12	TRBV30	TRBD1	CAWSRQGGEAFF
TRBJ2-7	16	TRBV6-4	TRBD1	CASSDSQGARDYEQYF
TRBJ2-7	13	TRBV5-1	NA	CASSSLGVYEQYF
TRBJ2-1	17	TRBV5-4	TRBD1	CASSPTGVGDRNNEQFF
TRBJ1-2	11	TRBV7-2	TRBD1	CATTGVYGYTF
TRBJ2-1	15	TRBV13	TRBD2	CASSVSGGAEVEQFF
TRBJ2-7	14	TRBV5-5	NA	CASSPTRNPYEQYF
TRBJ2-2	14	TRBV5-5	TRBD2	CASSAGLAVGELFF
TRBJ2-7	14	TRBV20-1	NA	CSARGGPGGYEQYF
TRBJ2-7	13	TRBV5-1	NA	CASSPGRTYEQYF
TRBJ2-5	14	TRBV12-3/TRBV12-4	NA	CASSLTIGQETQYF
TRBJ2-7	16	TRBV15	NA	CATSRAQGIGSYEQYF
TRBJ1-5	13	TRBV12-3/TRBV12-4	NA	CASSTTGDQPQHF
TRBJ1-1	14	TRBV4-1	NA	CASSQAGRRAEAFF
TRBJ2-2	16	TRBV7-2	TRBD1	CASSSRQGANTGELFF
TRBJ2-3	16	TRBV27	NA	CASSLLGSLSTDTQYF
TRBJ2-7	13	TRBV28	TRBD2	CASRLADRREQYF
TRBJ1-2	14	TRBV6-5	NA	CASSYSRTAYGYTF
TRBJ2-5	15	TRBV7-2	NA	CASSPRGPPLETQYF
TRBJ2-5	12	TRBV20-1	TRBD1	CSAPTGVGGQYF
TRBJ2-3	14	TRBV18	NA	CASSPSSPRDTQYF
TRBJ1-4	16	TRBV5-1	TRBD1	CASSQGLTGGNEKLFF
TRBJ2-3	17	TRBV28	TRBD2	CASSLSPQAGAVRGQYF
TRBJ2-7	18	TRBV6-5	TRBD2	CASSYVGASGGPGYEQYF
TRBJ2-1	15	TRBV15	TRBD2	CATSRVSGSFVEQFF
TRBJ2-1	15	TRBV7-9	TRBD2	CASSLGGGGNNEQFF
TRBJ2-7	14	TRBV7-9	NA	CASSKDGGPYEQYF
TRBJ2-1	15	TRBV12-3/TRBV12-4	TRBD1	CASSFRQGAYNEQFF
TRBJ2-1	16	TRBV15	NA	CATSRRVGSSYNEQFF
TRBJ1-5	16	TRBV20-1	NA	CSARDLAGMGNQPQHF
TRBJ2-1	16	TRBV5-1	TRBD2	CASSIVAGVSYNEQFF
TRBJ2-3	14	TRBV6-2/TRBV6-3	NA	CASSYRDSTDTQYF
TRBJ2-3	14	TRBV20-1	NA	CSASPSARGDTQYF
TRBJ1-1	15	TRBV6-1	TRBD1	CASSTYRGGDTEAFF
TRBJ2-4	14	TRBV7-2	NA	CASSSPDSGWGQYF
TRBJ2-1	15	TRBV6-5	NA	CASSYLRALEDEQFF
TRBJ2-1	17	TRBV9	NA	CASSVGDSLLTYNEQFF
TRBJ2-7	14	TRBV29-1	TRBD1	CSVEIFGTGGEQYF
TRBJ2-3	13	TRBV15	NA	CATSRDPGDTQYF
TRBJ2-1	14	TRBV29-1	TRBD2	CSGKLAGGSNEQFF
TRBJ1-2	15	TRBV11-2	NA	CASSDQPGAAYGYTF